The 31 T cell receptor beta chains listed next were all sequenced from one sample in a study of T cells in women clearing cervical HPV infection. The table came from immunoSEQ multiplex PCR; TCRdb's copy has only in-frame clones and leaves some out. The clone table shows some 28,000 clones, with the ten largest holding roughly a sixth. The sample consisted of blood buffy coat. Receptor source: a woman aged 18 to 75 with a cervical HPV16 infection that either progressed to CIN3+ or cleared (not recorded which).

Concerning this clone: With the read ending 3 residues before the CDR3 end, the germline J gene is used to fill in that end. The chain uses TRBV20-1 and TRBJ2-7; 9 nucleotides match TRBD2. Germline assignment: CDR1 DFQATT and CDR2 SNEGSKA (reference sequence). J was trimmed by 2 bases and V by 0 bases; bases with no gene match: 2. The CDR3 is 14 amino acids. The CDR3 region is CSAREAGGAYEQYF. CDR3 bases read: TGCAGTGCTAGAGAAGCGGGAGGTGCCTACGAG.

About this clone itself: The read ends 3 residues before the CDR3 terminus; that terminus is restored from the germline J gene. The chain uses TRBV5-1 and TRBJ1-5, with 8 nucleotides matching TRBD1. V shed 4 bases and J 4 bases; nucleotides not matched to a gene: 13. The length of the CDR3 is 17 residues. The germline V gene encodes CDR1 SGHRS and CDR2 YFSETQ. Here the CDR3 reads CASSPGTGLVLNQPQHF. The CDR3 bases that were read are TGCGCCAGCAGCCCAGGGACAGGACTAGTTCTGAATCAGCCC.

Worth noting for this clone: Read sequence stops 3 residues before the CDR3 end, and the germline J gene provides the missing end. This rearrangement joins TRBV12-5 to TRBJ2-2, with D tentatively TRBD1 (5 bases). CDR3 length: 13 amino acids. The germline V gene has CDR1 LGHNT and CDR2 FRNRAP. V was clipped by 8 bases and J by 2 bases, with 9 bases between them. The sequenced part of the CDR3 DNA is TGTGCTAGTAATAGGGGTAACACCGGGGAG. Translating it yields CASNRGNTGE. The whole CDR3 sequence is CASNRGNTGELFF.

Notes on this clone: Read data end 3 residues before the CDR3 end; the end is taken from the germline J gene. This chain links TRBV23-1 with TRBJ1-2; TRBD1 matches 8 bases. Being an ORF, TRBV23-1 has a function that is uncertain. The CDR3 has 14 amino acids. The part of the CDR3 DNA that was read is TGCGCCAGCAGTTTTCAGGGGGCGAGGCAGGGC. Protein: CASSFQGARQG. The complete CDR3 sequence is CASSFQGARQGYTF.

With regard to this clone: The CDR3 end falls 3 residues outside the read, so it is completed with the germline J gene. The chain joins TRBV5-6 to TRBJ2-1, with D uncertain. V lost 4 bases and J lost 3, with 8 bases in between. Germline CDR1 and CDR2: SGHDT and YYEEEE. The CDR3 runs to 13 residues. The CDR3 reads CASSINYYNEQFF. The DNA read from the CDR3 is TGTGCCAGCAGCATAAATTACTACAATGAG.

To note about this clone: Sequencing ends 3 residues short of the CDR3 end; the germline J gene provides the rest. V usage is TRBV6-8 and J usage is TRBJ1-1; D unresolved. The V end was cut by 6 bases, the J end by 6 bases, with 14 bases between. This CDR3 contains 13 residues. Per the germline V gene, CDR1 is MNHGY and CDR2 is SAAAGT. The sequenced CDR3 bases are TGTGCCAGCAGACTAACACTTAACCCTGAA. It encodes CASRLTLNPE. The complete CDR3 sequence is CASRLTLNPEAFF.

Remarks on this clone: The missing CDR3 end, 3 residues past where the read stops, is filled in from the germline J gene. The chain is built from TRBV12-3 or TRBV12-4 and TRBJ1-2; TRBD1 agrees at 10 bases. This CDR3 is 14 amino acids long. CDR3 DNA, as far as it was read: TGTGCCAGCAGCCCACGACAGGGGGCGAGGGGC. Translating gives CASSPRQGARG. The entire CDR3 protein reads CASSPRQGARGYTF.

Details on this clone: The read comes to an end 3 residues before the CDR3 does, leaving the germline J gene to fill in the end. The rearrangement links TRBV12-3 or TRBV12-4 to TRBJ2-2; 10 bases align to TRBD2. J was trimmed by 4 bases and V by 2 bases; bases with no gene match: 1. There are 15 residues in the CDR3. The covered CDR3 bases are TGTGCCAGCAGTTTAAGCGGGGGGGCCACCGGGGAG. It translates to CASSLSGGATGE. The full CDR3 protein reads CASSLSGGATGELFF.

Incomplete CDR3 DNA: TGCAGTGCTTCCCCGGGACAGGGTCGATATAATTCACCG. Translation: CSASPGQGRYNSP. The full CDR3 protein is CSASPGQGRYNSPLFF. The rearrangement joins TRBV20-1 to TRBJ2-2; 9 bases are shared with TRBD1. Coverage ceases 3 residues before the CDR3 finishes, and the germline J gene fills in the end. The CDR3 runs 16 residues. CDR1 and CDR2 (germline): DFQATT, SNEGSKA (reference sequence).

Comments on this clone: The read is 3 residues too short to cover the CDR3 end, so that end is filled in from the germline J gene. The chain has TRBV19 and TRBJ1-2, with D perhaps matching TRBD1 (6 bases). Germline assignment: CDR1 LNHDA and CDR2 SQIVND (reference sequence). The CDR3 has 16 amino acids. The sequenced part of the CDR3 DNA is TGTGCCAGTAGCAAGGGGACACAGAGCTCCTACAATGAC. Translating gives CASSKGTQSSYND. The complete CDR3 reads CASSKGTQSSYNDYTF.

Notes on this clone: With the read ending 3 residues before the CDR3 end, the germline J gene is used to fill in that end. The rearrangement links TRBV20-1 to TRBJ1-1; D might be TRBD1 (6 bases). Trimming took off 3 bases at V and 0 bases at J, with 8 bases between the two ends. The germline V gene encodes CDR1 DFQATT and CDR2 SNEGSKA (reference sequence). The CDR3 is 13 amino acids. Partial CDR3 DNA: TGCAGTGCTAGGGACAGTCTGAACACTGAA. Protein product: CSARDSLNTE. The entire CDR3 is CSARDSLNTEAFF.

Comment on this clone: The read terminates 3 residues before the CDR3 end, so the remaining end is supplied by the germline J gene. The V call is TRBV30, the J call TRBJ1-1; no clear D. The CDR3 has 11 residues. Germline V lookup: CDR1 GTSNPN, CDR2 SVGIG (reference sequence). This chain's CDR3 is CAWSVEGKAFF. Partial CDR3 DNA: TGTGCCTGGAGTGTAGAGGGTAAA.

To note about this clone: Its ends do not fully match the called genes, so a read error is possible. The read terminates 3 residues before the CDR3 end, so the remaining end is supplied by the germline J gene. This rearrangement joins TRBV7-7 to TRBJ2-3; 7 bases line up with TRBD2. The CDR3 extends over 13 amino acids. Per germline, CDR1 SSHAT and CDR2 FNYEAQ (reference sequence). The CDR3 loop is CASSRSSGDTQYF. Incomplete CDR3 DNA: TGTGCTAGCAGCCGTTCTAGCGGAGATACG.

Notes on this clone: At one of its ends the junction is not consistent with the germline gene, which may arise from a read error. The CDR3 end falls 3 residues outside the read, so it is completed with the germline J gene. V usage is TRBV4-2 and J usage is TRBJ2-5, with D possibly being TRBD1 (5 bases). CDR3 length: 14 residues. Germline values: CDR1 LGHNA, CDR2 YNFKEQ. The chain's CDR3 is CASSQDRNQETQYF. Incomplete CDR3 DNA: TGCGCCAGCAGCCAAGACAGAAACCAAGAGACC.

Note on this clone: The read ends 3 residues shy of where the CDR3 ends; the end is completed using the germline J gene. V is TRBV20-1 and J is TRBJ2-3; a weak D match, TRBD2 (5 bases). The CDR3 extends over 15 amino acids. The V end lost 3 bases, the J end lost 0 bases, and 13 bases lay between the germline ends. Germline V gene sequence: CDR1 DFQATT, CDR2 SNEGSKA (reference sequence). The sequenced part of the CDR3 DNA is TGCAGTGCTAGGGACCTAGCACCTAGCACAGATACG. This encodes CSARDLAPSTDT. The whole CDR3 sequence is CSARDLAPSTDTQYF.

Here the CDR3 reads CAWSAIYEQYF. The covered CDR3 bases are TGTGCCTGGAGTGCCATTTACGAG. The chain carries TRBV30 and TRBJ2-7; D remains ambiguous. The read is 3 residues too short to cover the CDR3 end, so that end is filled in from the germline J gene. Germline values: CDR1 GTSNPN, CDR2 SVGIG (reference sequence). V lost 1 base and J lost 4, with 5 bases in between. The CDR3 sequence is 11 residues long.

About this clone: The read halts 3 residues ahead of the CDR3 end, with the missing end drawn from the germline J gene. V usage is TRBV30 and J usage is TRBJ2-7; 9 nucleotides line up with TRBD1. This CDR3 comprises 15 residues. With 3 bases clipped from V and 6 bases from J, the junction kept 12 bases outside the gene matches. Germline CDR1 GTSNPN, CDR2 SVGIG (reference sequence). Incomplete CDR3 DNA: TGTGCCTGGAGAAACCGTCACAGGGGGCAGAGCGAG. Translated: CAWRNRHRGQSE. The entire CDR3 protein reads CAWRNRHRGQSEQYF.

In the case of this clone: The CDR3 end is not reached by the read, which stops 3 residues before it; the germline J gene fills it in. The rearrangement links TRBV11-2 to TRBJ1-5; D unclear. The CDR3 is 13 amino acids. Germline CDR1 is SGHAT and CDR2 is FQNNGV. V gave up 5 bases and J gave up 4 bases, with 9 bases separating them. This chain's CDR3 is CASSPGYNQPQHF. CDR3 DNA, as far as it was read: TGTGCCAGCAGCCCGGGGTATAATCAGCCC.

About this clone: The read terminates 3 residues ahead of where the CDR3 ends, so the germline J gene completes it. J is TRBJ2-5 and V is TRBV5-1, with 10 bases aligning to TRBD2. The CDR3 extends over 15 amino acids. After removal of 3 bases from V and 4 bases from J, the junction contained 6 bases not matched to a gene. The V gene's germline CDR1 is SGHRS and CDR2 YFSETQ. CDR3 region: CASSSFASGGETQYF. CDR3 DNA, as far as it was read: TGCGCCAGCAGCTCCTTTGCTAGCGGGGGAGAGACC. The complete variable domain, with remaining parts taken from reference TRBV5-1 and TRBJ2-5, reads KAGVTQTPRYLIKTRGQQVTLSCSPISGHRSVSWYQQTPGQGLQFLFEYFSETQRNKGNFPGRFSGRQFSNSRSEMNVSTLELGDSALYLCASSSFASGGETQYFGPGTRLLVL.

Concerning this clone: The read terminates 3 residues before the CDR3 end, so the remaining end is supplied by the germline J gene. J is TRBJ2-3 and V is TRBV20-1, with 14 bases that match TRBD2. There are 19 residues in the CDR3. V lost 2 bases and J lost 0; bases outside the gene matches: 10. The germline V gene has CDR1 DFQATT and CDR2 SNEGSKA (reference sequence). CDR3: CSARPRLAGGLRSTDTQYF. Partial CDR3 DNA: TGCAGTGCTAGACCTAGACTAGCGGGGGGGCTTAGGAGCACAGATACG.

As regards this clone: The CDR3 is cut off 3 residues early in the read; its end comes from the germline J gene. This rearrangement joins TRBV19 to TRBJ1-2; no definite D call. This CDR3 is 13 amino acids long. From germline, CDR1 is LNHDA and CDR2 SQIVND (reference sequence). CDR3 DNA, as far as it was read: TGTGCCAGTAGTCGGTCTCCTTCCTACGAC. It is translated as CASSRSPSYD. Given in full, the CDR3 is CASSRSPSYDYTF.

Concerning this clone: The read terminates 3 residues before the CDR3 end, so the remaining end is supplied by the germline J gene. The V gene is TRBV19, the J gene TRBJ1-1, with TRBD1 as a possible D gene (5 bases). The germline V gene encodes CDR1 LNHDA and CDR2 SQIVND (reference sequence). This CDR3 region has 15 residues. Deletions cut 3 bases from V and 5 bases from J, with 16 bases between. CDR3 sequence reads: CASSIVPRVLTEAFF. The DNA read from the CDR3 is TGTGCCAGTAGTATCGTCCCCAGGGTTTTAACTGAA.

Points on this clone: The read finishes 3 residues shy of the CDR3 end, and the germline J gene is used to complete it. The rearrangement joins TRBV20-1 to TRBJ1-3, with D unresolved. V lost 3 bases and J lost 4, with 16 bases in between. Germline values: CDR1 DFQATT, CDR2 SNEGSKA (reference sequence). The CDR3 spans 15 residues. The chain's CDR3 is CSARAPRASGNTIYF. The sequenced part of the CDR3 DNA is TGCAGTGCTAGGGCCCCAAGGGCTTCGGGAAACACC.

A word on this clone: From the germline J gene comes the end of the CDR3, since the read stops 3 residues before it. This sequence joins TRBV20-1 and TRBJ1-5; 7 nucleotides line up with TRBD1. Germline values: CDR1 DFQATT, CDR2 SNEGSKA (reference sequence). This CDR3 region has 12 residues. The V gene end was trimmed by 5 bases and the J gene end by 2 bases; junction bases not matched to a gene: 0. CDR3 protein: CSAGQGNQPQHF. CDR3 DNA (partial): TGCAGTGCTGGACAGGGCAATCAGCCC.

Comment on this clone: The read stops 3 residues short of the end of the CDR3; the missing end is completed from the germline J gene. This chain links TRBV7-8 with TRBJ2-1; 9 bases are a match to TRBD2. This CDR3 is 16 amino acids long. Germline V CDR1 and CDR2: SGHVS, FQNEAQ. V lost 3 bases to trimming and J lost 3 bases; unmatched junction nucleotides: 6. The CDR3 region is CASSLSAGGHYNEQFF. Partial CDR3 DNA: TGTGCCAGCAGCTTGAGCGCGGGGGGGCACTACAATGAG.

Note on this clone: Coverage ceases 3 residues before the CDR3 finishes, and the germline J gene fills in the end. This chain links TRBV6-2 or TRBV6-3 with TRBJ2-4; 8 nucleotides line up with TRBD1. V was pared by 8 bases and J by 7 bases, with 1 base of the junction left unmatched. This CDR3 region has 11 residues. Germline CDR1 MNHEY, CDR2 SVGEGT. CDR3 amino acids: CASGTGNIQYF. Partial CDR3 DNA: TGTGCCAGCGGGACAGGTAACATT.

A remark on this clone: The read comes to an end 3 residues before the CDR3 does, leaving the germline J gene to fill in the end. J is TRBJ2-3 and V is TRBV20-1; 7 bases match TRBD2. CDR3 length equals 14 residues. Germline loops: CDR1 DFQATT, CDR2 SNEGSKA (reference sequence). CDR3 DNA, as far as it was read: TGCAGTGCGGAAAGGGGAGGGCCGGGGGAGACG. Residues: CSAERGGPGET. The whole CDR3 sequence reads CSAERGGPGETQYF.

As concerns this clone: A read error may account for a junction end that differs from germline. The sequence runs out 3 residues before the end of the CDR3; the remainder is reconstructed from the germline J gene. This same CDR3 is encoded by further DNA sequences in the sample. V gene TRBV29-1 combines with J gene TRBJ1-3; TRBD1 matches at 7 bases. The CDR3 covers 13 residues. The V gene's germline CDR1 is SQVTM and CDR2 ANQGSEA. CDR3 DNA, as far as it was read: TGCAGCGTCGCTGGACAGGCTGGAAACACA. As protein: CSVAGQAGNT. The CDR3 in its entirety is CSVAGQAGNTIYF.

In regard to this clone: The read comes to an end 3 residues before the CDR3 does, leaving the germline J gene to fill in the end. The chain recombines TRBV2 with TRBJ2-2, with 10 bases that match TRBD1. This CDR3 is 15 amino acids long. Germline V CDR1 and CDR2: SNHLY, FYNNEI. After removal of 1 base from V and 5 bases from J, the junction contained 1 base not matched to a gene. The CDR3 bases that were read are TGTGCCAGCAGTGAAGGGACAGGGGGGACCGGGGAG. Translating gives CASSEGTGGTGE. The full CDR3 protein reads CASSEGTGGTGELFF.

About this clone itself: With the read ending 3 residues before the CDR3 end, the germline J gene is used to fill in that end. The chain links TRBV10-3 to TRBJ2-1; 7 bases map to TRBD1. The length of the CDR3 is 13 residues. Germline V gives CDR1 ENHRY, CDR2 SYGVKD. Unmatched junction bases numbered 7, after V lost 7 bases and J lost 7 bases. Partial CDR3 DNA: TGTGCCATCAAGAGACAGGGCGTTAATGAG. It specifies CAIKRQGVNE. From start to end, the CDR3 is CAIKRQGVNEQFF.

Remarks on this clone: Read coverage stops 3 residues before the CDR3 terminus; the germline J gene supplies the remainder. This chain connects TRBV7-2 to TRBJ1-2; no reliable D call. Germline V gene data show CDR1 as SGHTA and CDR2 as FQGNSA. The CDR3 has 11 residues. The CDR3 DNA, read in part, is TGTGCCAGCAGCTTAACAGATACC. Translation: CASSLTDT. The whole CDR3 is CASSLTDTYTF. The full variable domain, rest sourced from reference TRBV7-2 and TRBJ1-2, is GAGVSQSPSNKVTEKGKDVELRCDPISGHTALYWYRQSLGQGLEFLIYFQGNSAPDKSGLPSDRFSAERTGGSVSTLTIQRTQQEDSAVYLCASSLTDTYTFGSGTRLTVV.